This paragraph reports one TCR beta chain. Its antigen is undetermined. The data stem from a study of vaccination and CD4 T cells after COVID-19. Across the study: All convalescent patients were nasal swab PCR positive for SARS-CoV-2; 9 or 10 had mild and one severe disease. The convalescents included six males and four females, and among them two were Hispanic while seven were Caucasian.

The treatment denotes: roughly nine-day PBMC culture with coronavirus spike peptide pools or control peptides (ViraFEST assay). Under the ViraFEST approach, antigen-specific T cells were expanded with peptide pools and TCRs subsequently sequenced. With 1 base removed from V and 2 bases from J, the gap between germline ends came to 9 bases. This CDR3 contains 14 residues. Germline V gene lookup returns CDR1 MGHRA and CDR2 YSYEKL. Study-level findings and limits: In convalescent patients, 304 of 307 vaccine-specific clones were spike mono-reactive.

Cultured CD4+ T cells had their DNA profiled by the Oncomine TCR Beta short-read assay. TCRdb processed the PCR reads anew with MiXCR; each CDR3 protein has one entry. Counted here are 6,500 to 9,500 distinct CDR3 sequences, roughly 56% occurring once; the ten biggest clones make up approximately 47%. Sequencing was performed on CD4+ T cells from blood, cultured in vitro. This sequence joins TRBV4-1 and TRBJ2-7; no firm D call. This clonotype was sampled from a human donor who had recovered from COVID-19. Here the CDR3 reads CASSQGPPTYEQYF. As DNA, the CDR3 is TGCGCCAGCAGCCAAGGTCCTCCGACCTACGAGCAGTACTTC.